This T cell receptor (beta chain) originates from a study of blood T cell dynamics during melanoma immunotherapy. Study details: Standard first-line treatment here was pembrolizumab or nivolumab plus ipilimumab in metastatic melanoma. Findings of the study overall: At W3, later disease-control patients showed bifurcated PBMC repertoire changes, unlike progressors.

Details on this clone: The antigen remains undetermined.

Time point noted: pre-treatment baseline. At 12 weeks after first infusion, RECIST 1.1 defined response for most patients. No patient had earlier systemic cancer treatment, concurrent immunosuppressants, or another active cancer. The method was immunoSEQ multiplex PCR; TCRdb's version includes in-frame clones alone and lacks a portion of them. The sample holds under 20,000 clones, approximately 83% seen once. Sequencing used blood, obtained from a patient treated with checkpoint blockade. This sequence was found in a human donor with melanoma.

The CDR3 DNA follows: TGTGCCAGCAGCCCCCCGGCGGCGACTGAGCAGTTCTTC. Translation: CASSPPAATEQFF. The chain is built from TRBV28 and TRBJ2-1; D is ambiguous. CDR3 length equals 13 residues. Trimming left V 6 bases short and J 9 bases short, with 15 bases between. Germline-derived CDR1 and CDR2 are MDHEN and SYDVKM. Combining the CDR3 with reference TRBV28 and TRBJ2-1 gives the whole variable domain DVKVTQSSRYLVKRTGEKVFLECVQDMDHENMFWYRQDPGLGLRLIYFSYDVKMKEKGDIPEGYSVSREKKERFSLILESASTNQTSMYLCASSPPAATEQFFGPGTRLTVL.